The entry below gives a single T cell receptor (beta chain) sequence along with its context. This record comes from a study of OX40 agonist ivuxolimab in advanced cancers. At the level of the study: A history of anti-PD-1, anti-PD-L1 or anti-CTLA-4 therapy was acceptable, and 30% to 45% had some.

TCRdb keeps only in-frame clones here, not all; method: immunoSEQ multiplex PCR. The sample carries tens of thousands of clones, 88% recorded once. Germline CDR1 reads SEHNR; CDR2 reads FQNEAQ (reference sequence). The germline V and J ends were trimmed by 3 bases and 6 bases, with 12 bases remaining between them. The CDR3 sequence is 13 residues long. Material: CD4+ or CD8+ T cells sorted from blood, obtained in a trial of the OX40 agonist ivuxolimab. This clonotype originated in an adult with an advanced solid tumor such as melanoma, head and neck, liver or kidney cancer. The gene calls are TRBV7-9 and TRBJ2-7; D may be TRBD1 or TRBD2 (7 bases each). The CDR3 region is CASSFTGEGEQYF. The CDR3 region has the DNA TGTGCCAGCAGCTTTACAGGGGAGGGCGAGCAGTACTTC.